The 15 T cell receptor beta chains below all came from one sample that was sequenced in a study of control samples from healthy donors and cancer patients. The method was immunoSEQ multiplex PCR; TCRdb's version includes in-frame clones alone and lacks a portion of them. The repertoire has under 150,000 clones, more than 75% of them found once; the top ten carry around 9.4%. The sample was blood. The origin of the receptors is a man aged 40-49 years in good health.

The gene calls are TRBV3-1 (or the pseudogene TRBV3-2) and TRBJ2-1, with 8 bases fitting TRBD2. Trimming cost V 2 bases and J 5 bases; bases outside gene matches: 14. From germline, CDR1 is LGHDT and CDR2 YNNKEL (reference sequence). The CDR3 is 18 amino acids. The CDR3 DNA reads as TGTGCCAGCAGCCAAACCCAGGGTGGCGGGGGGACCCACAATGAGCAGTTCTTC. Translating it yields CASSQTQGGGGTHNEQFF.

The chain uses TRBV6-5 and TRBJ1-2; D unclear. This CDR3 has 15 amino acids. Per the germline V gene, CDR1 is MNHEY and CDR2 is SVGAGI. The V end was cut by 4 bases, the J end by 2 bases, with 14 bases between. Written as DNA, the CDR3 is TGTGCCAGCAGTTCCCAGGTCAGGAGAAACTATGGCTACACCTTC. Amino acids: CASSSQVRRNYGYTF.

The chain employs TRBV6-5 and TRBJ1-1; the D gene is possibly TRBD1 (5 bases). The V end lost 3 bases, the J end lost 10 bases, and 18 bases lay between the germline ends. This CDR3 comprises 14 residues. The germline V gene encodes CDR1 MNHEY and CDR2 SVGAGI. In DNA form, the CDR3 reads TGTGCCAGCAGTTATAAAAGAAGGAACAGGAGAGCTTTCTTT. It specifies CASSYKRRNRRAFF.

This chain uses TRBV25-1 with TRBJ2-4, with 9 positions matching TRBD1. This CDR3 is built from 15 residues. CDR1 MGHDK and CDR2 SYGVNS come from the germline V gene. The J segment lost 4 bases and the V segment lost 3 bases, leaving 4 bases of the junction unmatched. CDR3 in amino acids: CASSDPGQGKNIQYF. CDR3 bases: TGTGCCAGCAGTGACCCGGGACAGGGAAAAAACATTCAGTACTTC.

The V and J genes are TRBV29-1 and TRBJ2-7; tentative D call: TRBD1 (5 bases). V lost 2 bases, J lost 3 bases, and 11 bases lay in between. The CDR3 totals 13 residues. CDR1 and CDR2 (germline): SQVTM, ANQGSEA. The CDR3 loop is CSVEWGTGYEQYF. In nucleotides, the CDR3 is TGCAGCGTTGAATGGGGCACCGGCTACGAGCAGTACTTC.

This chain links TRBV7-3 with TRBJ1-6, with D perhaps matching TRBD1 (5 bases). The CDR3 totals 15 residues. Trimming took 1 base from V and 9 from J, leaving 13 bases between them. The germline CDR1 and CDR2 sequences are SGHTA and FQGTGA. CDR3: CASSLNPGLGSPLHF. The CDR3 bases are TGTGCCAGCAGCTTAAATCCGGGGCTCGGTTCACCCCTCCACTTT.

This clone was recorded once. V gene TRBV7-8 combines with J gene TRBJ1-3; D is uncertain. The CDR3 covers 13 residues. CDR1 SGHVS and CDR2 FQNEAQ come from the germline V gene. Trimming removed 5 bases at V and 2 bases at J, with 7 bases between. CDR3: CASSLRTGNTIYF. CDR3 coding DNA: TGTGCCAGCAGCCTCCGTACTGGAAACACCATATATTTT.

The chain couples TRBV14 to TRBJ2-7; a possible D gene is TRBD2 (5 bases). CDR3 length equals 14 residues. In germline, CDR1 is SGHDN, CDR2 FVKESK. Trimming left V 1 base short and J 1 base short, with 8 bases between. CDR3 DNA: TGTGCCAGCAGCCAAGGTGAGGGTTCCTACGAGCAGTACTTC. It specifies CASSQGEGSYEQYF.

The gene calls are TRBV5-1 and TRBJ1-2; perhaps TRBD1 as D (6 bases). The CDR3 runs 14 residues. Trimming removed 0 bases from V and 8 bases from J, with 14 bases in between. Looked up from germline, CDR1 is SGHRS and CDR2 is YFSETQ. The CDR3 coding sequence is TGCGCCAGCAGCTTGGGGACAGAGGGGACGGGCTACACCTTC. This encodes CASSLGTEGTGYTF.

This rearrangement joins TRBV29-1 to TRBJ1-3, with D unclear. The germline V gene has CDR1 SQVTM and CDR2 ANQGSEA. Deletions cut 4 bases from V and 0 bases from J, with 7 bases between. The CDR3 runs 13 residues. CDR3 nucleotide sequence: TGCAGCGTTGCACAGAGCTCTGGAAACACCATATATTTT. Its translation is CSVAQSSGNTIYF.

The DNA for the CDR3 is TGTGCCAGCAGCTTCAGTACTAACTATGGCTACACCTTC. Protein: CASSFSTNYGYTF. The chain uses TRBV12-3 or TRBV12-4 and TRBJ1-2, with unresolved D. The ends were cut back, 6 bases at V and 0 bases at J, with 8 bases in the middle. The length of the CDR3 is 13 residues.

This chain links TRBV14 with TRBJ1-2; TRBD1 matches 11 bases. V gave up 4 bases and J gave up 3 bases; unmatched junction bases: 10. The germline CDR1 and CDR2 sequences are SGHDN and FVKESK. This CDR3 region has 17 residues. This CDR3 is CASSRDRGSVGDYGYTF. Written as DNA, the CDR3 is TGTGCCAGCAGCCGGGACAGGGGGAGCGTAGGAGACTATGGCTACACCTTC.

The rearrangement joins TRBV9 to TRBJ1-1; tentative D call: TRBD1 (6 bases). The CDR3 extends over 14 amino acids. Trimming left V 4 bases short and J 3 bases short, with 13 bases between. CDR1 and CDR2 (germline): SGDLS, YYNGEE. This chain's CDR3 is CASSSGASYTEAFF. DNA of the CDR3: TGTGCCAGCAGCTCAGGGGCCTCTTACACTGAAGCTTTCTTT.

The chain employs TRBV16 and TRBJ2-7; D is ambiguous. Per the germline V gene, CDR1 is KGHSY and CDR2 is FQNENV. The CDR3 is made up of 14 amino acids. V was trimmed by 0 bases and J by 2 bases, leaving 8 bases between them. This CDR3 reads CASSQSITAYEQYF. CDR3 nucleotides: TGTGCCAGCAGCCAATCGATTACAGCCTACGAGCAGTACTTC.

The chain employs TRBV10-1 and TRBJ1-1; 9 bases line up with TRBD1. The V segment lost 2 bases and the J segment 4 bases; nucleotides outside the gene matches: 2. Germline V gene data show CDR1 as WNHNN and CDR2 as SYGVQD (reference sequence). The CDR3 runs 14 residues. CDR3 in DNA: TGCGCCAGCAGTGAGGACAGGGGGGGCACTGAAGCTTTCTTT. Translation: CASSEDRGGTEAFF.